These 10 T cell receptor beta chains originate from one sample sequenced in a study of shared clonotypes between healthy human individuals (dated by TCRdb to 2019 to 2021). Receptor amplification or capture employed the immunoSEQ multiplex PCR assay. This immuneACCESS table, as held by TCRdb, lists in-frame sequences with V and J called but not all clones. Of the missing ones, under half trace to an unresolved V gene in checked studies; the others have no known cause. The sample records around 990,000 clones, 77% of which are singletons. The biggest ten clones account for almost 0.9% of the sample. The sample was memory CD4+ T cells from PBMCs. The cell subset or site label for this specimen denotes: CD45RA-negative fraction. These TCRs come from a man between 18 and 29 years old in good health. Some clones in this sample may be carry-over from other donors' samples.

This chain joins TRBV18 and TRBJ1-2; unclear D gene. Germline CDR1 and CDR2: KGHSH and LQKENI. V lost 2 bases, J lost 12 bases, and 16 bases lay in between. This CDR3 has 13 amino acids. The CDR3 loop reads CASSPKDSTGHTF. CDR3 bases: TGTGCCAGCTCACCAAAGGACTCGACCGGTCACACCTTC.

The chain links TRBV5-4 to TRBJ1-1; D possibly corresponds to TRBD1 (6 bases). The CDR3 covers 14 residues. V shed 4 bases and J shed 3 bases, with 13 bases lying between them. CDR1 and CDR2 (germline): SGHNT, YYREEE (reference sequence). CDR3 DNA: TGTGCCAGCAGCAAGGACAGATTCCACACTGAAGCTTTCTTT. This codes for CASSKDRFHTEAFF.

This chain uses TRBV7-3 with TRBJ2-2; TRBD2 matches 10 bases. Germline V gene sequence: CDR1 SGHTA, CDR2 FQGTGA. Losses at the gene ends were 0 bases for V and 5 bases for J; bases not matched to a gene: 6. There are 17 residues in the CDR3. The CDR3 nucleotides read TGTGCCAGCAGCTTAACGGGAGCGGGAGGGAGGACCGGGGAGCTGTTTTTT. Amino acids: CASSLTGAGGRTGELFF.

The gene calls are TRBV27 and TRBJ1-2; no firm D call. The CDR3 totals 12 residues. Trimming stripped 2 bases from V and 6 bases from J, with 7 bases between. Germline V gene lookup returns CDR1 MNHEY and CDR2 SMNVEV (reference sequence). The DNA of the CDR3 is TGTGCCAGCAGTTTACGAGGTGATGGCTACACCTTC. Encoded protein: CASSLRGDGYTF.

The genes are TRBV5-6 and TRBJ2-7, with TRBD2 identical over 11 bases. The CDR3 covers 16 residues. Germline CDR1 SGHDT, CDR2 YYEEEE. With 0 bases clipped from V and 4 bases from J, the junction kept 6 bases outside the gene matches. CDR3 sequence (DNA): TGTGCCAGCAGCTTGGGGGAGGGACTAGCGGAATACGAGCAGTACTTC. It specifies CASSLGEGLAEYEQYF.

The rearrangement links TRBV7-9 to TRBJ2-7; D gene uncertain. V was clipped by 0 bases and J by 1 base, with 4 bases between them. Looked up from germline, CDR1 is SEHNR and CDR2 is FQNEAQ (reference sequence). The CDR3 contains 13 residues. The CDR3 loop is CASSLASSYEQYF. The CDR3 DNA reads as TGTGCCAGCAGCTTAGCTTCATCCTACGAGCAGTACTTC.

The chain joins TRBV4-2 to TRBJ2-1; 10 bases line up with TRBD2. CDR1 LGHNA and CDR2 YNFKEQ come from the germline V gene. V gave up 2 bases and J gave up 4 bases; unmatched junction bases: 8. CDR3 length equals 17 residues. The CDR3 spells CASSQTLGLAMYNEQFF. In nucleotides, the CDR3 is TGTGCCAGCAGCCAAACCTTGGGACTAGCGATGTACAATGAGCAGTTCTTC.

This clone was found a few times. The chain couples TRBV30 to TRBJ1-2; the D is unclear. V was cut by 2 bases and J by 3 bases, with 4 bases left in between. The CDR3 covers 11 residues. Germline CDR1 and CDR2: GTSNPN and SVGIG (reference sequence). CDR3 sequence: CAWSSDYGYTF. The CDR3 coding sequence is TGTGCCTGGAGTAGCGACTATGGCTACACCTTC.

CDR3 nucleotide sequence: TGTGCCAGCAGAACCGGGACTAGCGGGAGGGCCGGGAATGAGCAGTTCTTC. Encoded protein: CASRTGTSGRAGNEQFF. The V and J genes are TRBV2 and TRBJ2-1, with 16 nucleotides matching TRBD2. V lost 6 bases and J lost 7; bases outside the gene matches: 9. This CDR3 region has 17 residues. Looked up from germline, CDR1 is SNHLY and CDR2 is FYNNEI.

The rearrangement joins TRBV5-1 to TRBJ2-7, with unresolved D. The CDR3 spans 14 residues. Germline V CDR1 and CDR2: SGHRS, YFSETQ. V was pared by 3 bases and J by 4 bases, with 14 bases between. The CDR3 DNA follows: TGCGCCAGCAGCTCGATTGGGTCAGCTTACGAGCAGTACTTC. It yields the protein CASSSIGSAYEQYF.